This T cell receptor beta chain was documented in a study of cytomegalovirus exposure and HLA in healthy donors. General study results and limits: A missense DCLRE1C variant was associated with V- and J-gene trimming of TCR beta chains in a later analysis, and an independent cohort replicated the association. In all likelihood, a cluster of highly shared sequence variants was a sequencing artifact.

As concerns this clone: The antigen is unknown.

PCR primers comprised 60 Vbeta and 13 Jbeta primers. Using immunoSEQ multiplex PCR, the repertoire was profiled, and TCRdb retains in-frame clones only, with some absent. Here the sample spans roughly 200,000 clones, around four fifths being singletons. Per the germline V gene, CDR1 is GTSNPN and CDR2 is SVGIG (reference sequence). V lost 2 bases and J lost 7; bases outside the gene matches: 19. The CDR3 is made up of 18 amino acids. Sequencing input: PBMCs. The chain carries TRBV30 and TRBJ1-4; 7 bases match TRBD1. The clonotype was recovered from a woman aged 60-70 years in good health and CMV-seropositive. CDR3 bases: TGTGCCTGGAGTCCCTACCCCCCCCCACAGGGGTGGGGTGAAAAACTGTTTTTT. It encodes CAWSPYPPPQGWGEKLFF.